The present TCR beta chain was sequenced within a study of cytomegalovirus exposure and HLA in healthy donors. Study conclusions and caveats: The authors later linked a missense DCLRE1C variant to TCR beta V- and J-gene trimming.

Trimming removed 5 bases from V and 4 bases from J, with 14 bases in between. The CDR3 covers 14 residues. Germline V gene lookup returns CDR1 LNHDA and CDR2 SQIVND (reference sequence). This clone was found a few times. Its antigen is as yet unknown. Primers included in the PCR were 60 Vbeta and 13 Jbeta primers. The table came from immunoSEQ multiplex PCR; TCRdb's copy has only in-frame clones and leaves some out. The table lists about 240,000 clones, roughly 73% of them singletons. The receptor's source is a boy aged 5-17 years in good health and CMV-seronegative. The gene calls are TRBV19 and TRBJ1-1, with D possibly being TRBD1 (5 bases). Source material: PBMCs. CDR3 coding DNA: TGTGCCAGTAGTCCACCGTGGCAGGGCACTGAAGCTTTCTTT. Protein sequence: CASSPPWQGTEAFF.